This TCR beta chain was recovered during a study of early T cells in non-severe SARS-CoV-2 infection. This clonotype was counted many times. CDR3 length: 13 amino acids. The V gene lost 4 bases and the J gene lost 4 bases, with 10 bases spanning the gap. Per germline, CDR1 MNHNS and CDR2 SASEGT. TCRdb fed the 5' RACE reads into MiXCR, producing one record per CDR3 protein. The data contain fewer than 110,000 distinct CDR3 sequences, approximately 12% of them singletons. This clonotype was obtained from an adult who was a healthcare worker with PCR-confirmed SARS-CoV-2 infection or an uninfected control (not recorded which). V is TRBV6-1 and J is TRBJ2-5; D remains unclear. The sequenced sample was whole blood. The chain's CDR3 is CASSGISLETQYF. The CDR3 DNA follows: TGTGCCAGCAGTGGAATCTCCCTAGAGACCCAGTACTTC.